This T cell receptor beta chain was sequenced for a study of CXCR3-negative and CXCR3-positive naive CD8 T cells (dated by TCRdb to about 2019). A note on the overall study: In total, 110 million to 150 million TRB reads were obtained, corresponding to roughly 1.5 +/- 0.3 million reads per library. Diversity and physicochemical repertoire analyses covered eleven to twelve donors pooled from two independent experiments. TRBV-TRBJ cluster analysis included naive subsets from roughly 5 donors and memory cells from 3 donors.

For each CD8+ T cell subset, flow sorting was done in triplicate, and about 300,000 cells per subset went directly into RLT lysis buffer. To exclude memory contaminants, naive CD8+ T cells were stringently defined as CD45RO-CCR7+CD27+CD95-. Peripheral blood mononuclear cells were isolated from buffy coats by standard density gradient centrifugation. A FACSAria III was used to flow-sort naive CD8+ T cells into CXCR3-negative and CXCR3-positive populations. Total RNA was extracted from sorted cells using an RNeasy Mini Kit. The reads were generated on a NextSeq 550. The Human TCR Profiling Kit (MiLaboratory) was used to prepare UMI-labeled 5' RACE TRB cDNA libraries. The full amount of extracted RNA was used for cDNA synthesis, and the full amount of resulting cDNA was used for PCR amplification. Libraries were prepared in parallel with an identical number of PCR cycles. As for the authors' bioinformatics: MIGEC and MiXCR extracted about 50,000 +/- 10,000 unique UMI-labeled TRB cDNA molecules per library, requiring at least two reads per UMI. An average of roughly 40,000 +/- 10,000 functional in-frame TRB CDR3 nucleotide clonotypes without stop codons was found per library. Diversity metrics, including normalized Shannon-Wiener and Chao1, were computed in VDJtools after downsampling to 5000 UMI-labeled TRB molecules per sample. VDJtools computed clonotype-size-weighted physicochemical properties of the central five CDR3 residues: interaction energy, strength, volume and Kidera factor 4. After the reads were reprocessed by TCRdb, one entry was made per CDR3 protein sequence, with no DNA. TCRdb, not the original authors, processed these V and J calls. Per the sample table, the count is some 4,000 distinct CDR3 sequences. Less than 2% of the sample is held by the ten biggest clonotypes.

Worth noting for this clonotype: What this receptor recognizes is not known.

On the study overall, not on this receptor specifically: Similar TRBV-TRBJ usage was shown by naive CXCR3-negative and CXCR3-positive cells from the same donor, whereas distinct patterns were shown by memory cells. TRB CDR3s from CXCR3-positive naive cells showed higher hydrophobicity (lower Kidera factor 4), lower energy, and higher strength and volume indices than CXCR3-negative naive cells. Because surface CD5, which is linked to self-reactivity in mice, was comparable between the naive subsets, TCR interaction strength was also inferred from TRB CDR3 physicochemical properties. CXCR3 expression partially decreased after cryopreservation, so most assays used freshly isolated PBMCs. Comparably high repertoire diversity was found in both naive subsets, whereas much lower repertoire diversity was found in memory CD8+ T cells.

Counted from cysteine to phenylalanine, this CDR3 has 14 amino acids. Only the protein is available. This TCR came from a human donor in good health. Some clones in this sample may be carry-over from other donors' samples. In this chain, TRBV12-3 or TRBV12-4 is recombined with TRBJ2-1. What was sequenced was naive CXCR3- CD8+ T cells from blood. The sample's cell subset or site label is to be understood as: CD45RO-CCR7+CD27+CD95- naive CD8+ T cells lacking CXCR3 (TNR3-). The encoded CDR3 is CASSLALGIDEQFF.